This TCR beta chain is from a study of blood T cells in healthy people across ages. Sample-barcoded 5' priming and a J-beta primer mix drove a second PCR of 7 to 11 cycles. Per sample, CDR3-containing paired-end reads numbered at least 3 million. TCRdb reanalysed the 5' RACE reads using MiXCR and keeps one entry per CDR3 protein. Found here are 780,000 or so distinct CDR3 sequences, 45% to 70% of them singletons; the top ten hold roughly 26%. Deletions cut 3 bases from V and 1 base from J, with 10 bases between. CDR3 length: 14 residues. Germline V lookup: CDR1 LGHNA, CDR2 YNFKEQ. The sequence was obtained from a man aged 35 to 55 in good health. This chain connects TRBV4-2 to TRBJ2-7; D uncertain. Input material: blood. The CDR3 loop reads CASSQGPISYEQYF. CDR3 sequence (DNA): TGTGCCAGCAGCCAGGGTCCTATTTCCTACGAGCAGTACTTC.